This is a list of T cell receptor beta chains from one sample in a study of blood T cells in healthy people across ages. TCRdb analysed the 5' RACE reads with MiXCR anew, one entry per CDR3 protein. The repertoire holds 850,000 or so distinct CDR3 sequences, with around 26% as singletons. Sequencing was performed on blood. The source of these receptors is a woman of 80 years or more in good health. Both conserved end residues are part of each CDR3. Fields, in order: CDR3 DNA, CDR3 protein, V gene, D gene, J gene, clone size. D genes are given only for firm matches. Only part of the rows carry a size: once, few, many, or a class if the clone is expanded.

TGTGCCAGCAGTAAGGGGACAGGGGTTACTAATGAAAAACTGTTTTTT	CASSKGTGVTNEKLFF	TRBV27	TRBD1	TRBJ1-4	NA
TGTGCCAGCAGCATACAGGGGAACACTGAAGCTTTCTTT	CASSIQGNTEAFF	TRBV7-9	NA	TRBJ1-1	many
TGTGCCAGCAATCTAGCGGGGGGACTAGATGTGGAGTATTTT	CASNLAGGLDVEYF	TRBV12-3/TRBV12-4	TRBD2	TRBJ2-3	few
TGTGCCAGCAGTGGTCTAGCCCCCACCAATGAGCAGTTCTTC	CASSGLAPTNEQFF	TRBV6-1	NA	TRBJ2-1	many
TGCGCCAGCAGCCAAGAGGCAGGACAGGGGCTGCAGCCCCAGCATTTT	CASSQEAGQGLQPQHF	TRBV4-3	TRBD1	TRBJ1-5	few
TGCGCCAGCAACCCCGGGACTCAAGACAATGAGCAGTTCTTC	CASNPGTQDNEQFF	TRBV5-1	NA	TRBJ2-1	many
TGTGCCAGCAGTTGGACAGGTCAGCAAGAGACCCAGTACTTC	CASSWTGQQETQYF	TRBV28	TRBD1	TRBJ2-5	many
TGTGCCTGGAGTGAAGGGGGCATCTCCTACGAGCAGTACTTC	CAWSEGGISYEQYF	TRBV30	TRBD1	TRBJ2-7	many
TGTGCCAGCAGTTTCATAGGGTCACAAGAGACCCAGTACTTC	CASSFIGSQETQYF	TRBV12-3/TRBV12-4	NA	TRBJ2-5	many
TGTGCCACCAGTGATTTCAATATTAAGAGAAACCAAGAGACCCAGTACTTC	CATSDFNIKRNQETQYF	TRBV24-1	NA	TRBJ2-5	many
TGTGCCAGCAGCTTAGAGAGGACAGGGAACACCGGGGAGCTGTTTTTT	CASSLERTGNTGELFF	TRBV11-2	TRBD1	TRBJ2-2	few
TGTGCCAGCAGCTTCCGAAGACAGGGTCTAGGCCTTCACAATGAGCAGTTCTTC	CASSFRRQGLGLHNEQFF	TRBV7-2	TRBD1	TRBJ2-1	many
TGTGCCAGCAGCTTAAGGTATAGCGGGGGCCGCAATGAGCAGTTCTTC	CASSLRYSGGRNEQFF	TRBV7-2	TRBD2	TRBJ2-1	many
TGTGCCAGCATCCCTGGGGGGACAGATACGCAGTATTTT	CASIPGGTDTQYF	TRBV6-6	NA	TRBJ2-3	once
TGTGCCAGCAGTTTAAATTTCCTCGGGAACTATGGCTACACCTTC	CASSLNFLGNYGYTF	TRBV12-3/TRBV12-4	NA	TRBJ1-2	NA
TGTGCCAGCAATCCCGATTGGGCGGGGATCAACACTGAAGCTTTCTTT	CASNPDWAGINTEAFF	TRBV27	NA	TRBJ1-1	few
TGTGCCAGCTCACCCCAGGAAGAGACCCAGTACTTC	CASSPQEETQYF	TRBV18	NA	TRBJ2-5	many